The T cell receptor (beta chain) under discussion was sequenced for a study of a mutant IDH1 vaccine in newly diagnosed glioma. Study-wide background: In some groups vaccination began 4-6 weeks post-radiotherapy; others received it with temozolomide.

Worth noting for this clone: What it binds is not known.

Measured with immunoSEQ multiplex PCR; TCRdb has only the in-frame clones, and not every one. The table records more than 25,000 clones, about 90% of them present only once. This CDR3 contains 18 residues. CDR1 and CDR2 (germline): LNHNV, YYDKDF (reference sequence). The J segment lost 3 bases and the V segment lost 0 bases, leaving 14 bases of the junction unmatched. The time point is: week 5, during vaccination. A 20-mer mutant IDH1 peptide at 300 ug was injected subcutaneously with topical imiquimod. V and J are TRBV15 and TRBJ2-7, with TRBD1 identical over 7 bases. The specimen was peripheral blood mononuclear cells (PBMCs), collected from a glioma patient whose treatment included an IDH1 peptide vaccine. The sequence derives from a woman in her thirties or forties with glioma. Some clones in this sample may be carry-over from other donors' samples. The CDR3 region has the DNA TGTGCCACCAGCAGAGATTATCCAAGACAGGGAAGGTTCTACGAGCAGTACTTC. Amino acid sequence: CATSRDYPRQGRFYEQYF.